Presented here are 30 T cell receptor beta chains from one specimen sequenced in a study of monozygotic twins with inflammatory bowel disease. TCRdb processed the 5' RACE reads again and assigns one entry to each CDR3 protein, with no DNA. This sample's table reports around 450,000 distinct CDR3 sequences. Sequencing used blood. The receptors here all came from a human donor with ulcerative colitis or Crohn's disease, or a healthy co-twin of an affected twin (not recorded which).

The chain has TRBV7-8 and TRBJ2-3; no DNA is available, so the TRBD2 call from TCRdb remains unchecked. CDR1 and CDR2 from the germline V gene are SGHVS and FQNEAQ. This CDR3 is built from 15 residues. The CDR3 region is CASSLVAGVRDTQYF.

The rearrangement links TRBV5-1 to TRBJ1-1. CDR1 SGHRS and CDR2 YFSETQ come from the germline V gene. This CDR3 comprises 14 residues. The CDR3 reads CASSLKEMNTEAFF.

The CDR3 is CASSLQREGAAEAFF. This chain connects TRBV5-1 to TRBJ1-1; TCRdb's D gene call, TRBD1, goes unchecked for lack of DNA. Germline CDR1 and CDR2: SGHRS and YFSETQ. This CDR3 comprises 15 residues.

CDR3 sequence reads: CASSTIGPWVHNEQFF. V and J are TRBV6-2 or TRBV6-3 and TRBJ2-1; without DNA, the TCRdb call of TRBD1 cannot be checked. CDR1 is MNHEY and CDR2 is SVGEGT in the germline V gene. This CDR3 is built from 16 residues.

This chain uses TRBV6-1 with TRBJ1-2; the TCRdb call, TRBD1, lacks DNA for checking. Germline CDR1 and CDR2: MNHNS and SASEGT. The CDR3 extends over 14 amino acids. The CDR3 spells CASSTPGWNYGYTF.

This chain connects TRBV12-3 or TRBV12-4 to TRBJ1-1; checking the TCRdb D call of TRBD1 is not possible without DNA. The CDR3 covers 14 residues. The CDR3 loop reads CASRLSTGITEAFF.

This chain uses TRBV28 with TRBJ1-1; lacking DNA, the TRBD1 call made by TCRdb goes unchecked. Per the germline V gene, CDR1 is MDHEN and CDR2 is SYDVKM. The CDR3 runs 15 residues. Here the CDR3 reads CAGSRRAMINAEAFF. Full variable domain (rest looked up from reference TRBV28 and TRBJ1-1): DVKVTQSSRYLVKRTGEKVFLECVQDMDHENMFWYRQDPGLGLRLIYFSYDVKMKEKGDIPEGYSVSREKKERFSLILESASTNQTSMYLCAGSRRAMINAEAFFGQGTRLTVV.

The rearrangement uses TRBV20-1 and TRBJ1-1; TCRdb designates TRBD1, a call that cannot be tested without DNA. This CDR3 has 14 residues. CDR1 DFQATT and CDR2 SNEGSKA come from the germline V gene (reference sequence). The CDR3: CSASRGILSTEAFF.

This chain uses TRBV7-8 with TRBJ2-5; TCRdb names TRBD2, which stays unverified in the absence of DNA. The CDR3 consists of 19 residues. The germline gives CDR1 SGHVS, CDR2 FQNEAQ. This CDR3 is CASSLRGGGARGYQETQYF.

The rearrangement links TRBV5-4 to TRBJ2-5. CDR3 length: 12 residues. Germline V lookup: CDR1 SGHNT, CDR2 YYREEE (reference sequence). CDR3 protein: CASSGDQETQYF.

The rearrangement links TRBV18 to TRBJ2-7; the D call of TRBD2 rests on TCRdb alone, since no DNA is present to check it. Germline V gene data show CDR1 as KGHSH and CDR2 as LQKENI. The CDR3 consists of 13 residues. CDR3 in amino acids: CASSSSGGNEQYF.

The gene calls are TRBV28 and TRBJ2-3; absent DNA, TCRdb's TRBD2 call cannot be checked. This CDR3 comprises 14 residues. From germline, CDR1 is MDHEN and CDR2 SYDVKM. The CDR3 is CASGAGGGADTQYF.

This chain joins TRBV4-1 and TRBJ2-5; TCRdb designates TRBD1, a call that cannot be tested without DNA. In germline, CDR1 is MGHRA, CDR2 YSYEKL. The CDR3 loop spans 17 amino acids. CDR3 region: CASSQERGGDPRETQYF.

The genes are TRBV10-3 and TRBJ2-1; TCRdb designates TRBD2, a call that cannot be tested without DNA. The CDR3 has 16 amino acids. The V gene's germline CDR1 is ENHRY and CDR2 SYGVKD. CDR3 sequence: CAIRGASAYLWDEQFF.

The chain employs TRBV27 and TRBJ1-2; the D call of TRBD1 rests on TCRdb alone, since no DNA is present to check it. The CDR3 totals 14 residues. Germline lookup yields CDR1 MNHEY and CDR2 SMNVEV (reference sequence). The CDR3 sequence: CASSEGRGNYGYTF.

The chain is built from TRBV11-2 and TRBJ2-2. Germline V gives CDR1 SGHAT, CDR2 FQNNGV. This CDR3 spans 16 amino acids. Here the CDR3 reads CASSLALAANTGELFF.

The V and J genes are TRBV6-2 or TRBV6-3 and TRBJ2-1; the TCRdb D gene call, TRBD1, has no DNA to confirm it. The CDR3 contains 14 residues. Germline V CDR1 and CDR2: MNHEY, SVGEGT. This chain's CDR3 is CASRPWAGRNEQFF.

The chain combines TRBV7-2 with TRBJ1-3. CDR3 size: 14 residues. Germline values: CDR1 SGHTA, CDR2 FQGNSA. The CDR3 reads CASSHESSGNTIYF.

The chain uses TRBV7-2 and TRBJ2-7; TCRdb's assignment of TRBD1 cannot be checked, as there is no DNA. Germline CDR1 is SGHTA and CDR2 is FQGNSA. There are 13 residues in the CDR3. CDR3 in amino acids: CASSMRDVGEQYF. The whole variable domain, filled in from reference TRBV7-2 and TRBJ2-7, reads GAGVSQSPSNKVTEKGKDVELRCDPISGHTALYWYRQSLGQGLEFLIYFQGNSAPDKSGLPSDRFSAERTGGSVSTLTIQRTQQEDSAVYLCASSMRDVGEQYFGPGTRLTVT.

The V and J genes are TRBV19 and TRBJ2-1; the TCRdb D gene call, TRBD1, has no DNA to confirm it. Germline lookup yields CDR1 LNHDA and CDR2 SQIVND (reference sequence). The CDR3 is 15 amino acids. The CDR3 here is CASTQGGSFYNEQFF.

The gene calls are TRBV6-1 and TRBJ2-2; TCRdb calls TRBD2, which cannot be checked without DNA. CDR3 length equals 14 residues. Germline V gene sequence: CDR1 MNHNS, CDR2 SASEGT. The chain's CDR3 is CASCRDSHTGELFF.

This chain uses TRBV6-5 with TRBJ2-2; TCRdb designates TRBD2, a call that cannot be tested without DNA. Germline CDR1 reads MNHEY; CDR2 reads SVGAGI. This CDR3 spans 13 amino acids. CDR3 residues: CATERGNTGELFF.

CDR3 sequence reads: CASSIDPSTGELFF. This chain joins TRBV7-3 and TRBJ2-2. There are 14 residues in the CDR3. Germline CDR1 and CDR2: SGHTA and FQGTGA.

The rearrangement links TRBV10-3 to TRBJ1-2; TCRdb's D gene call, TRBD1, goes unchecked for lack of DNA. Germline V gene lookup returns CDR1 ENHRY and CDR2 SYGVKD. The CDR3 spans 14 residues. This chain's CDR3 is CAITGQGADYGYTF.

This rearrangement joins TRBV4-2 to TRBJ2-5; the TCRdb call, TRBD2, lacks DNA for checking. Germline CDR1 LGHNA, CDR2 YNFKEQ. The CDR3 has 14 residues. CDR3 loop: CASSQDRLVGTQYF.

The chain couples TRBV12-3 or TRBV12-4 to TRBJ2-6. CDR3 size: 16 residues. The CDR3 reads CASSLETSAWANVLTF.

CDR3 loop: CATSDPGSSSYNEQFF. V usage is TRBV24-1 and J usage is TRBJ2-1; the TRBD1 assignment by TCRdb is unverifiable without DNA. The CDR3 length is 16 residues. Germline values: CDR1 KGHDR, CDR2 SFDVKD.

The rearrangement uses TRBV7-2 and TRBJ2-5; TCRdb outputs TRBD2, but without DNA this stays unchecked. The CDR3 covers 16 residues. The germline gives CDR1 SGHTA, CDR2 FQGNSA. This CDR3 is CASSLWTSGGKGTQYF.

CDR3 protein: CASTSQGMNTEAFF. This chain links TRBV7-2 with TRBJ1-1; TCRdb calls TRBD1, which cannot be checked without DNA. The CDR3 spans 14 residues. Germline V gene data show CDR1 as SGHTA and CDR2 as FQGNSA.

The chain carries TRBV20-1 and TRBJ2-2; the D call from TCRdb, TRBD1, cannot be confirmed without DNA. The CDR3 covers 15 residues. Germline CDR1 reads DFQATT; CDR2 reads SNEGSKA (reference sequence). CDR3 sequence reads: CSARPNRGNTGELFF.